Presented here are 17 T cell receptor beta chains from one specimen sequenced in a study of blood T cell repertoires in COVID-19. The assay was immunoSEQ multiplex PCR, and TCRdb's table has in-frame clones only and misses some. The table shows around 70,000 clones, with 75% to 90% occurring only once. The sequencing sample was made of peripheral blood. These receptors were obtained from a man between 65 and 85 years old who had recovered from COVID-19.

The chain has TRBV6-5 and TRBJ2-1, with D possibly matching TRBD2 (5 bases). CDR3 length: 14 residues. Trimming removed 0 bases from V and 7 bases from J, with 10 bases in between. Germline CDR1 and CDR2: MNHEY and SVGAGI. CDR3 amino acids: CASSYSTRLNEQFF. As DNA, the CDR3 is TGTGCCAGCAGTTACTCAACTAGATTAAATGAGCAGTTCTTC.

The CDR3 nucleotides are TGCAGCGTGGGAGGTGGGACAGGTCTCGAGCAGTACTTC. Translation: CSVGGGTGLEQYF. The chain carries TRBV29-1 and TRBJ2-7; 8 positions match TRBD1. The length of the CDR3 is 13 residues. Germline-derived CDR1 and CDR2 are SQVTM and ANQGSEA. The junction had 10 bases not matched to a gene; V was cut back by 6 bases and J by 6 bases.

The chain carries TRBV6-5 and TRBJ1-1, with 8 bases lining up with TRBD1. Germline CDR1 reads MNHEY; CDR2 reads SVGAGI. V dropped 0 bases and J dropped 8; count of bases not matched to a gene: 11. The CDR3 contains 16 residues. The CDR3 reads CASSYSLQGAGVEAFF. CDR3 bases: TGTGCCAGCAGTTACTCGCTCCAGGGGGCAGGGGTAGAAGCTTTCTTT.

The chain uses TRBV28 and TRBJ1-6, with 8 bases aligning to TRBD1. There are 17 residues in the CDR3. CDR1 and CDR2 (germline): MDHEN, SYDVKM. The V segment lost 7 bases and the J segment 3 bases; nucleotides outside the gene matches: 11. CDR3 residues: CASTAAQGASYNSPLHF. CDR3 sequence (DNA): TGTGCCAGCACCGCAGCTCAGGGGGCGAGCTATAATTCACCCCTCCACTTT.

The chain has TRBV27 and TRBJ2-1; D unclear. The CDR3 runs to 13 residues. CDR1 and CDR2 (germline): MNHEY, SMNVEV (reference sequence). V was trimmed by 4 bases and J by 4 bases, leaving 8 bases between them. The CDR3 is CASSSSQYNEQFF. DNA of the CDR3: TGTGCCAGCAGTTCTTCCCAGTACAATGAGCAGTTCTTC.

The CDR3 here is CASSLGGTGEQETQYF. The DNA of the CDR3 is TGTGCCAGCAGTTTGGGGGGGACAGGGGAGCAAGAGACCCAGTACTTC. V usage is TRBV28 and J usage is TRBJ2-5; 10 bases agree with TRBD1. The trim removed 3 bases at V and 2 bases at J, leaving 6 bases unmatched. The germline V gene encodes CDR1 MDHEN and CDR2 SYDVKM. This CDR3 is built from 16 residues.

CDR3: CATSDVDGLFQFF. The CDR3 DNA is TGTGCCACCAGTGATGTTGACGGACTATTTCAGTTCTTC. This chain connects TRBV24-1 to TRBJ2-1, with a weak D call TRBD2 (6 bases). Looked up from germline, CDR1 is KGHDR and CDR2 is SFDVKD. This CDR3 has 13 residues. V was trimmed by 3 bases and J by 13 bases, leaving 15 bases between them.

The chain couples TRBV27 to TRBJ2-5; a possible D gene is TRBD1 (5 bases). The CDR3 sequence is 14 residues long. The germline CDR1 and CDR2 sequences are MNHEY and SMNVEV (reference sequence). Trimming stripped 5 bases from V and 5 bases from J, with 15 bases between. The CDR3 reads CASSKTVFGETQYF. The CDR3 DNA reads as TGTGCCAGCAGTAAGACAGTTTTTGGGGAGACCCAGTACTTC.

This clone was counted ten times or more. The gene calls are TRBV4-2 and TRBJ2-7; TRBD1 aligns across 7 bases. The junction had 12 bases not matched to a gene; V was cut back by 1 base and J by 3 bases. The germline V gene encodes CDR1 LGHNA and CDR2 YNFKEQ. CDR3 length: 17 residues. As DNA, the CDR3 is TGTGCCAGCAGCCAAGGAAGGCTAACAGGGGCCCTCTACGAGCAGTACTTC. Translating gives CASSQGRLTGALYEQYF.

The CDR3 protein is CASSEVGTSGGFGETQYF. As DNA, the CDR3 is TGTGCCAGCAGTGAAGTTGGGACTAGCGGGGGGTTCGGAGAGACCCAGTACTTC. The chain recombines TRBV2 with TRBJ2-5; the match to TRBD2 covers 15 bases. The CDR3 extends over 18 amino acids. Germline values: CDR1 SNHLY, CDR2 FYNNEI. J gave up 4 bases and V 1 base, and 7 bases lay outside the gene matches.

This rearrangement joins TRBV18 to TRBJ2-7, with TRBD1 as a possible D gene (6 bases). The CDR3 extends over 14 amino acids. V lost 3 bases, J lost 6 bases, and 15 bases lay in between. CDR1 KGHSH and CDR2 LQKENI come from the germline V gene. As DNA, the CDR3 is TGTGCCAGCTCACCGACAGGAGGTGAGCCCGAGCAGTACTTC. This encodes CASSPTGGEPEQYF.

This clone was seen once. This chain connects TRBV5-1 to TRBJ2-7; weak D call: TRBD1 (6 bases). The germline gives CDR1 SGHRS, CDR2 YFSETQ. The V end was cut by 4 bases, the J end by 5 bases, with 10 bases between. The CDR3 contains 12 residues. CDR3 DNA sequence: TGCGCCAGCAGCCCAAACAGGGACGAGCAGTACTTC. It yields the protein CASSPNRDEQYF.

The J gene is TRBJ1-5, the V gene TRBV7-2; 9 bases are shared with TRBD1. The CDR3 loop spans 16 amino acids. The germline V gene encodes CDR1 SGHTA and CDR2 FQGNSA. Trimming at V came to 0 bases and at J to 4 bases, leaving 4 bases not matched to a gene. CDR3 sequence: CASSLAVGQGNQPQHF. For the CDR3, the DNA is TGTGCCAGCAGCTTAGCGGTGGGACAGGGTAATCAGCCCCAGCATTTT. Filled out from reference TRBV7-2 and TRBJ1-5, the complete variable domain reads GAGVSQSPSNKVTEKGKDVELRCDPISGHTALYWYRQSLGQGLEFLIYFQGNSAPDKSGLPSDRFSAERTGGSVSTLTIQRTQQEDSAVYLCASSLAVGQGNQPQHFGDGTRLSIL.

V and J are TRBV3-1 (or the pseudogene TRBV3-2) and TRBJ1-2; the D is unclear. CDR1 is LGHDT and CDR2 is YNNKEL in the germline V gene (reference sequence). CDR3 length: 14 residues. The V gene lost 1 base and the J gene lost 8 bases, with 14 bases spanning the gap. The CDR3 here is CASSQVQDRQGYTF. CDR3 DNA sequence: TGTGCCAGCAGCCAAGTCCAGGATCGACAAGGCTACACCTTC.

This clone was picked up a small number of times. V is TRBV2 and J is TRBJ2-1; possible D gene TRBD2, 6 bases. V gave up 5 bases and J gave up 5 bases, with 10 bases separating them. CDR3 length: 13 residues. CDR1 is SNHLY, CDR2 FYNNEI, per germline. In DNA form, the CDR3 reads TGTGCCAGCAGTAGGGGACTCAACAATGAGCAGTTCTTC. Translating it yields CASSRGLNNEQFF.

V usage is TRBV3-1 (or the pseudogene TRBV3-2) and J usage is TRBJ1-5; D is unclear. V was pared by 1 base and J by 5 bases, with 6 bases between. In germline, CDR1 is LGHDT, CDR2 YNNKEL (reference sequence). CDR3 length: 13 amino acids. The CDR3 DNA sequence: TGTGCCAGCAGCCAAGGGGCTTATCAGCCCCAGCATTTT. Encoded protein: CASSQGAYQPQHF.

This sequence joins TRBV5-8 and TRBJ2-3; 7 nucleotides align to TRBD1. The CDR3 contains 17 residues. The V segment lost 0 bases and the J segment 4 bases; nucleotides outside the gene matches: 11. In germline, CDR1 is SGHTS, CDR2 YDEGEE. CDR3 in amino acids: CASSLGGGVSNADTQYF. For the CDR3, the DNA is TGTGCCAGCAGCTTGGGAGGGGGCGTTTCGAATGCAGATACGCAGTATTTT.